The 17 T cell receptor beta chains below were found in one sample sequenced in a study of cytomegalovirus exposure and HLA in healthy donors. Vbeta (60) and Jbeta (13) primers were used in the PCR. Sequencing used immunoSEQ multiplex PCR; TCRdb keeps in-frame clones, though not all of them. The table has 110,000 to 150,000 clones, around 84% seen once. Sequencing was performed on PBMCs. The receptors derive from a boy aged 2 to 10 in good health and CMV-seronegative.

The genes are TRBV6-5 and TRBJ1-2, with D tentatively TRBD1 (6 bases). V was shortened by 5 bases and J by 3 bases, with 10 bases between the two germline ends. The CDR3 consists of 13 residues. Germline loops: CDR1 MNHEY, CDR2 SVGAGI. The CDR3 coding sequence is TGTGCCAGCAGTAGGACAGCGGACTATGGCTACACCTTC. Protein: CASSRTADYGYTF.

The gene calls are TRBV9 and TRBJ2-7, with TRBD1 matching 9 bases. The ends lost 0 bases at V and 5 bases at J; junction bases unmatched: 9. Germline CDR1 reads SGDLS; CDR2 reads YYNGEE. The CDR3 runs to 16 residues. CDR3 residues: CASSVGFSGTGNEQYF. For the CDR3, the DNA is TGTGCCAGCAGCGTAGGGTTTTCGGGGACAGGGAACGAGCAGTACTTC.

This clone was observed once. The genes are TRBV2 and TRBJ2-1; TRBD2 matches at 13 bases. The CDR3 extends over 19 amino acids. Germline values: CDR1 SNHLY, CDR2 FYNNEI. J was trimmed by 7 bases and V by 6 bases; bases with no gene match: 18. The CDR3 DNA is TGTGCCAGCAGGACGGATCCTGGACTAGCGGGGGCCCAAATGAATGAGCAGTTCTTC. Its translation is CASRTDPGLAGAQMNEQFF.

The chain combines TRBV29-1 with TRBJ2-2; 9 nucleotides agree with TRBD2. The germline V gene has CDR1 SQVTM and CDR2 ANQGSEA. The CDR3 has 14 amino acids. Trimming took 7 bases from V and 6 from J; bases not matched to a gene: 9. In nucleotides, the CDR3 is TGCAGCGCTAGGGGACTAGCACCCCCCGGGGAGCTGTTTTTT. Translated: CSARGLAPPGELFF.

For this clone: At one of its ends the junction is not consistent with the germline gene, which may arise from a read error. This chain connects TRBV19 to TRBJ1-1; 7 nucleotides align to TRBD1. Germline V lookup: CDR1 LNHDA, CDR2 SQIVND (reference sequence). The CDR3 consists of 13 residues. In DNA, the CDR3 is TGTGCCAGTAGGATAGGGACAGACACTGAAGCTTTCTTT. As protein: CASRIGTDTEAFF.

The count of this clone is one. The gene calls are TRBV29-1 and TRBJ2-5, with TRBD1 as a possible D gene (6 bases). Germline values: CDR1 SQVTM, CDR2 ANQGSEA. V lost 4 bases and J lost 0, with 15 bases in between. The CDR3 has 15 residues. CDR3 protein: CSVVWAKGDQETQYF. As DNA, the CDR3 is TGCAGCGTTGTATGGGCGAAGGGGGACCAAGAGACCCAGTACTTC.

This chain joins TRBV6-6 and TRBJ2-7; 8 nucleotides match TRBD1. Germline CDR1 MNHNY, CDR2 SVGAGI (reference sequence). This CDR3 contains 14 residues. Trimming took 5 bases from V and 3 from J; bases not matched to a gene: 6. CDR3 protein: CASSPGQGVYEQYF. The CDR3 bases are TGTGCCAGCAGTCCCGGACAGGGTGTCTACGAGCAGTACTTC.

About this clone: At one end the junction does not follow the germline gene, possibly because of a read error. The genes are TRBV7-9 and TRBJ1-2; 10 bases fit TRBD1. This CDR3 region has 19 residues. Per germline, CDR1 SEHNR and CDR2 FQNEAQ (reference sequence). The CDR3 is CSSSRTGEKDRGNSYGYTF. CDR3 bases: TGTTCCAGCAGCCGAACAGGGGAAAAGGACAGGGGGAACTCCTATGGCTACACCTTC.

This chain uses TRBV5-1 with TRBJ2-3; 11 bases fit TRBD2. The CDR3 runs to 16 residues. The trim removed 4 bases at V and 5 bases at J, leaving 9 bases unmatched. Germline loops: CDR1 SGHRS, CDR2 YFSETQ. The CDR3 DNA reads as TGCGCCAGCAGCGCCCTAGCGGGAGGCCCGCAAGATACGCAGTATTTT. It specifies CASSALAGGPQDTQYF.

The chain couples TRBV30 to TRBJ2-6; TRBD1 aligns across 7 bases. This CDR3 is built from 15 residues. CDR1 and CDR2 (germline): GTSNPN, SVGIG (reference sequence). V lost 2 bases, J lost 4 bases, and 5 bases stayed unmatched. Here the CDR3 reads CAWSRGGDGANVLTF. DNA for the CDR3: TGTGCCTGGAGTCGAGGGGGCGACGGGGCCAACGTCCTGACTTTC.

V gene TRBV4-3 combines with J gene TRBJ2-5; perhaps TRBD2 as D (6 bases). CDR3 length: 13 amino acids. V gave up 1 base and J gave up 4 bases, with 7 bases separating them. CDR1 and CDR2 from the germline V gene are LGHNA and YSLEER. The CDR3 nucleotides are TGCGCCAGCAGCCAAGTGGGGGGAGAGACCCAGTACTTC. Translated, it gives CASSQVGGETQYF.

The chain joins TRBV7-9 to TRBJ2-1, with TRBD2 matching over 15 bases. V lost 5 bases to trimming and J lost 6 bases; unmatched junction nucleotides: 8. In germline, CDR1 is SEHNR, CDR2 FQNEAQ (reference sequence). This CDR3 contains 17 residues. The CDR3 DNA sequence: TGTGCCAGCAGCCTCGGGACTAGCGGGAGGAGTCGCAATGAGCAGTTCTTC. This encodes CASSLGTSGRSRNEQFF.

The V gene is TRBV18, the J gene TRBJ2-7, with a tentative D call TRBD1 (6 bases). In germline, CDR1 is KGHSH, CDR2 LQKENI. The CDR3 has 15 residues. The V end lost 4 bases, the J end lost 2 bases, and 15 bases lay between the germline ends. For the CDR3, the DNA is TGTGCCAGCTCACAATGGACAGACCTCCCCTACGAGCAGTACTTC. Amino acid sequence: CASSQWTDLPYEQYF.

The table lists this clone with a few counts. This rearrangement joins TRBV7-8 to TRBJ2-3; the D gene is possibly TRBD2 (7 bases). This CDR3 contains 17 residues. Germline lookup yields CDR1 SGHVS and CDR2 FQNEAQ. V dropped 1 base and J dropped 1 base, with 15 bases sitting between them. CDR3: CASSLEPGGLGTDTQYF. CDR3 nucleotide sequence: TGTGCCAGCAGCTTAGAACCGGGGGGCCTAGGCACAGATACGCAGTATTTT.

With regard to this clone: The junction departs from the called germline gene at one end, perhaps through a read error. The chain has TRBV15 and TRBJ2-5, with D hard to call. Germline V gives CDR1 LNHNV, CDR2 YYDKDF (reference sequence). The CDR3 has 13 residues. CDR3: CATSRDLQETQYF. CDR3 sequence (DNA): TGTGCCACCAGCCGAGACTTGCAAGAGACCCAGTACTTC.

This clone was counted a single time. The chain has TRBV7-8 and TRBJ1-1, with D perhaps matching TRBD1 (5 bases). Germline assignment: CDR1 SGHVS and CDR2 FQNEAQ. The CDR3 covers 15 residues. With 1 base removed from V and 3 bases from J, the gap between germline ends came to 12 bases. The DNA of the CDR3 is TGTGCCAGCAGCTTAGGGACAACAGGCTACACTGAAGCTTTCTTT. This translates into CASSLGTTGYTEAFF.

V gene TRBV27 combines with J gene TRBJ1-2; 10 bases align to TRBD1. The CDR3 extends over 17 amino acids. The V and J ends lost 3 bases and 4 bases, in that order; junction bases with no gene match: 11. Germline lookup yields CDR1 MNHEY and CDR2 SMNVEV (reference sequence). CDR3 residues: CASSFFPRQGAAYGYTF. CDR3 in DNA: TGTGCCAGCAGTTTTTTCCCTAGACAGGGGGCGGCCTATGGCTACACCTTC.